This TCR beta chain comes out of a study of CD8 T cells in ankylosing spondylitis. General observations from the study: Enrichment of disease-linked clones was reportedly significant in matched ankylosing spondylitis synovial fluid. Within ankylosing spondylitis blood, a TCR beta motif made up of fewer than ten highly homologous variants appeared to be characteristic. Before this, some motif variants had been reported in reactive arthritis synovial fluid and blood.

On this clonotype itself: Its matching antigen is unknown.

5'-RACE, quantitative and with molecular barcodes, yielded the TCR beta libraries. TCRdb reanalysed the 5' RACE reads using MiXCR and keeps one entry per CDR3 protein. The sample contains 35,000 to 45,000 distinct CDR3 sequences, approximately 11% of which appear only once. Germline CDR1 is SGHRS and CDR2 is YFSETQ. This CDR3 region has 16 residues. Trimming left V 0 bases short and J 4 bases short, with 16 bases between. The V and J genes are TRBV5-1 and TRBJ1-2, with D perhaps matching TRBD1 (5 bases). The sequence was obtained from a male donor with ankylosing spondylitis or in good health (not recorded which). The sample taken for sequencing was blood, either unsorted or a sorted T cell fraction (not recorded which). The chain's CDR3 is CASSLEGRVGAYGYTF. The DNA of the CDR3 is TGCGCCAGCAGCTTGGAGGGACGAGTCGGGGCCTATGGCTACACCTTC.